What follows are 11 T cell receptor beta chains derived from one specimen sequenced in a study of HIV-infected patients and healthy controls. 500 ng RNA was reverse transcribed with alpha and beta constant-region primers. Alpha and beta chain libraries were made separately by chain-specific third strand synthesis with multiplexing indices. Using its own MiXCR run on the 5' RACE reads, TCRdb lists one record per CDR3 protein. This sample carries approximately 8,500 distinct CDR3 sequences, 5.5% to 7% of them seen once, and the ten largest clones take around a fifth. No cell fractionation was done, so the repertoire covers all unsorted peripheral blood T cells. The input for sequencing was blood, taken before antiretroviral therapy. All receptors come from an adult with HIV infection.

The chain combines TRBV5-1 with TRBJ2-1, with D possibly being TRBD2 (7 bases). CDR1 SGHRS and CDR2 YFSETQ come from the germline V gene. Trimming removed 7 bases at V and 7 bases at J, with 21 bases between. This CDR3 region has 15 residues. The CDR3 protein is CASRASGGLGNEQFF. The CDR3 bases are TGCGCCAGCCGGGCTTCGGGGGGCCTAGGAAATGAGCAGTTCTTC.

This clonotype was counted ten times or more. V and J are TRBV5-1 and TRBJ2-3, with TRBD2 as a possible D gene (6 bases). This CDR3 has 15 residues. Per germline, CDR1 SGHRS and CDR2 YFSETQ. V lost 0 bases to trimming and J lost 0 bases, with 8 bases between them. CDR3 protein: CASSLGSGSTDTQYF. In DNA, the CDR3 is TGCGCCAGCAGCTTGGGTAGCGGTAGCACAGATACGCAGTATTTT.

This clonotype is medium-sized within its sample. The chain links TRBV20-1 to TRBJ2-5; D gene uncertain. V gave up 2 bases and J gave up 5 bases, with 9 bases separating them. CDR1 is DFQATT and CDR2 is SNEGSKA in the germline V gene (reference sequence). The CDR3 runs 12 residues. As DNA, the CDR3 is TGCAGTGCTAGATCGGTCGGCGAGACCCAGTACTTC. Its protein product is CSARSVGETQYF.

The count of this clonotype is one. A read error is possible here, since a much larger clone lies one base away. This rearrangement joins TRBV20-1 to TRBJ2-3; perhaps D is TRBD1 or TRBD2 (5 bases each). Germline-derived CDR1 and CDR2 are DFQATT and SNEGSKA (reference sequence). The CDR3 runs to 16 residues. The CDR3 loop is CSARDLRWGPTDTQCF. The CDR3 DNA reads as TGCAGTGCTAGAGATCTGAGGTGGGGACCCACAGATACGCAGTGTTTT.

This clonotype ranks as medium-sized. The chain uses TRBV20-1 and TRBJ2-3, with 12 bases aligning to TRBD2. Germline CDR1 reads DFQATT; CDR2 reads SNEGSKA (reference sequence). This CDR3 is 15 amino acids long. The trim removed 6 bases at V and 5 bases at J, leaving 9 bases unmatched. The DNA for the CDR3 is TGCAGTGCAAAGAGCACTAGCGGGGGGCGAGATACGCAGTATTTT. Protein product: CSAKSTSGGRDTQYF.

This clonotype was seen more than once but under ten times. The chain is built from TRBV7-2 and TRBJ1-1; D gene unclear. The ends were cut back, 1 base at V and 0 bases at J, with 9 bases in the middle. The CDR3 runs 15 residues. Germline loops: CDR1 SGHTA, CDR2 FQGNSA. The CDR3 is CASSLVDGLNTEAFF. For the CDR3, the DNA is TGTGCCAGCAGCTTAGTCGACGGTTTGAACACTGAAGCTTTCTTT.

This sequence joins TRBV11-2 and TRBJ1-3, with D uncertain. This CDR3 spans 15 amino acids. With 1 base removed from V and 0 bases from J, the gap between germline ends came to 7 bases. Per germline, CDR1 SGHAT and CDR2 FQNNGV. CDR3 sequence reads: CASSLAALSGNTIYF. Here the CDR3 DNA reads TGTGCCAGCAGCTTAGCGGCTCTCTCTGGAAACACCATATATTTT.

This clonotype is labeled medium-sized. The V call is TRBV20-1, the J call TRBJ2-7; TRBD2 matches 14 bases. Germline V gene data show CDR1 as DFQATT and CDR2 as SNEGSKA (reference sequence). J lost 1 base, V lost 2 bases, and 4 bases had no gene match. The CDR3 runs 16 residues. CDR3 region: CSARRLAGGRSYEQYF. In nucleotides, the CDR3 is TGCAGTGCTAGAAGACTAGCGGGGGGGCGTTCCTACGAGCAGTACTTC.

By share of the sample, this clonotype is medium-sized. The chain is built from TRBV20-1 and TRBJ2-2; D possibly uses TRBD1 or TRBD2 (5 bases each). CDR1 and CDR2 (germline): DFQATT, SNEGSKA (reference sequence). The CDR3 runs 14 residues. Trimming took off 3 bases at V and 4 bases at J, with 12 bases between the two ends. CDR3 sequence: CSASWGPRTGELFF. Written as DNA, the CDR3 is TGCAGTGCTAGTTGGGGACCCCGCACCGGGGAGCTGTTTTTT.

This clonotype was detected a few times. The chain combines TRBV7-8 with TRBJ2-1; possibly TRBD1 for D (6 bases). The CDR3 has 13 residues. The germline V gene has CDR1 SGHVS and CDR2 FQNEAQ. V was clipped by 5 bases and J by 9 bases, with 14 bases between them. This CDR3 is CASSRITGLEQFF. DNA for the CDR3: TGTGCCAGCAGCCGGATCACAGGGCTTGAGCAGTTCTTC.

This clonotype was found many times. The genes are TRBV7-9 and TRBJ1-1; unclear D gene. V dropped 5 bases and J dropped 7 bases, with 14 bases sitting between them. Germline CDR1 reads SEHNR; CDR2 reads FQNEAQ (reference sequence). This CDR3 spans 13 amino acids. CDR3 sequence reads: CASSPFAGFEAFF. Here the CDR3 DNA reads TGTGCCAGCAGCCCCTTCGCCGGGTTTGAAGCTTTCTTT.